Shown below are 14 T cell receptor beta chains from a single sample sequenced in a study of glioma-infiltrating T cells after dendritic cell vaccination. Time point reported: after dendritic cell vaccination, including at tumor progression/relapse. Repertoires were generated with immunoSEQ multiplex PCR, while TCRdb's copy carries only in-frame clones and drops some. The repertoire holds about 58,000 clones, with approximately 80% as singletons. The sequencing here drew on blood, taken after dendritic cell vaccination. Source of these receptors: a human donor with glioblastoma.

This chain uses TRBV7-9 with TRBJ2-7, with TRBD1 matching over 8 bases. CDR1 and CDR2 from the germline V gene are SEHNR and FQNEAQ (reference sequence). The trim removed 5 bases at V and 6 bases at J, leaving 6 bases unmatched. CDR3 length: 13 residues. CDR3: CASSPQGAGEQYF. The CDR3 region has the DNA TGTGCCAGCAGCCCCCAGGGGGCGGGCGAGCAGTACTTC.

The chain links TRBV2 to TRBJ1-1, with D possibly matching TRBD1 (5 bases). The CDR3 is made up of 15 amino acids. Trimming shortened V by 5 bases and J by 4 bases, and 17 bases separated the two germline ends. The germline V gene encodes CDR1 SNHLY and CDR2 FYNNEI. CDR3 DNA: TGTGCCAGCAGTAGGGGACGGACTATAGGCACTGAAGCTTTCTTT. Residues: CASSRGRTIGTEAFF.

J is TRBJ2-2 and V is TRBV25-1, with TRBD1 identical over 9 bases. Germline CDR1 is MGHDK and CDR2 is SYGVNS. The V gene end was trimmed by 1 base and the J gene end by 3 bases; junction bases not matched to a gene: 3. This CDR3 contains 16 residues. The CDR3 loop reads CASSESGQGDTGELFF. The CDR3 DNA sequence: TGTGCCAGCAGTGAATCGGGACAGGGCGACACCGGGGAGCTGTTTTTT.

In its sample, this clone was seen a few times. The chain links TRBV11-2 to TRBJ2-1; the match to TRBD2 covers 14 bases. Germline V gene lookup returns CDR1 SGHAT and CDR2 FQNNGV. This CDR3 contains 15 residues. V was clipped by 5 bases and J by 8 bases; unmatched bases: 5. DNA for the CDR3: TGTGCCAGCAGCCGGGGGACTAGCGGGGGCGATGAGCAGTTCTTC. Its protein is CASSRGTSGGDEQFF.

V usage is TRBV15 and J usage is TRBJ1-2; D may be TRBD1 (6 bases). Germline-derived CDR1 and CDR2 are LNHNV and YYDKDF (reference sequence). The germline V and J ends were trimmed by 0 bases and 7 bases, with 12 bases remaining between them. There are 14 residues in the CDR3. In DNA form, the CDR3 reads TGTGCCACCAGCAGAGATAGGGCAGGGGTTGGCTACACCTTC. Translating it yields CATSRDRAGVGYTF.

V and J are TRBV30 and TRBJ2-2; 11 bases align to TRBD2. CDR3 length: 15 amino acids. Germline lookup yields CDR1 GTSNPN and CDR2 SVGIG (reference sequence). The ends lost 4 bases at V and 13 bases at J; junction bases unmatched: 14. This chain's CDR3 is CAWKGSGGVRERLFF. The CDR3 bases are TGTGCCTGGAAGGGTAGCGGGGGGGTAAGGGAAAGGCTGTTTTTT.

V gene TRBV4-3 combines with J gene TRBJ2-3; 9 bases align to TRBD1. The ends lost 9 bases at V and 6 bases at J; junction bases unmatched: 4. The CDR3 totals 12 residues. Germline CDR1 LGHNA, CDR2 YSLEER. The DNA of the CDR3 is TGCGCCAGTTCGACAGGGGGTGATACGCAGTATTTT. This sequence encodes CASSTGGDTQYF.

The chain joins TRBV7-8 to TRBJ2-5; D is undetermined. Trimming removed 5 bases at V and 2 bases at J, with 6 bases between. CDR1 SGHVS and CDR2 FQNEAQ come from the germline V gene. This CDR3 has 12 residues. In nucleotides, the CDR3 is TGTGCCAGCAGCCCAGGACAAGAGACCCAGTACTTC. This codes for CASSPGQETQYF.

The CDR3 bases are TGTGCCAGCAGTCAGGGGGCGCGCTATGGCTACACCTTC. Protein sequence: CASSQGARYGYTF. The V and J genes are TRBV6-5 and TRBJ1-2, with 8 nucleotides matching TRBD1. The junction had 3 bases not matched to a gene; V was cut back by 5 bases and J by 4 bases. Germline V CDR1 and CDR2: MNHEY, SVGAGI. This CDR3 has 13 residues.

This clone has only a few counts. The CDR3 loop is CASSLRQGAVVGKLFF. For the CDR3, the DNA is TGTGCCAGCAGTCTCCGTCAGGGGGCGGTTGTGGGAAAACTGTTTTTT. The chain has TRBV13 and TRBJ1-4, with 8 bases fitting TRBD1. V was pared by 6 bases and J by 10 bases, with 16 bases of the junction left unmatched. Germline V CDR1 and CDR2: PRHDT, FYEKMQ (reference sequence). There are 16 residues in the CDR3.

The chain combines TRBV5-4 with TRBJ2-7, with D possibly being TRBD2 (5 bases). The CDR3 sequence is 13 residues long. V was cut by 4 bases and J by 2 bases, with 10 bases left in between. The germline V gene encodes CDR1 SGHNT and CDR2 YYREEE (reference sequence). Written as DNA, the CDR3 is TGTGCCAGCAGCCCGGGAATCACCTACGAGCAGTACTTC. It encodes CASSPGITYEQYF.

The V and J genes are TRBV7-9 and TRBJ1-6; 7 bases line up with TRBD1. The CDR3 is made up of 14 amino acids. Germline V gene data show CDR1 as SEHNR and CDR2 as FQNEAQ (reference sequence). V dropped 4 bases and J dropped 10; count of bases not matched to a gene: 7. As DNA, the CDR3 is TGTGCCAGCAGCTCAACAGGGGATTGGTCACCCCTCCACTTT. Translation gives CASSSTGDWSPLHF.

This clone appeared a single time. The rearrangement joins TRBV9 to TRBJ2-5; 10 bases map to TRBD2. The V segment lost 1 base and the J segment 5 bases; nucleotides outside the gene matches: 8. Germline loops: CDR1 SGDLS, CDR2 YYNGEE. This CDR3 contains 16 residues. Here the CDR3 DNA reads TGTGCCAGCAGCGTACTAGCGGGGGAGCCTGGTGAGACCCAGTACTTC. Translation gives CASSVLAGEPGETQYF.

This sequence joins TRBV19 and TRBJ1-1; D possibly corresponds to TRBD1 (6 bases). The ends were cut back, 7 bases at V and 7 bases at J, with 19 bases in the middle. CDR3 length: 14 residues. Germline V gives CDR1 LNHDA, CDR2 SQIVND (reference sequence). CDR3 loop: CASTPWGGGGEAFF. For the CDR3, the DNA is TGTGCCAGTACCCCTTGGGGGGGCGGCGGTGAAGCTTTCTTT. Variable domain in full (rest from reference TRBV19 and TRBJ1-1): DGGITQSPKYLFRKEGQNVTLSCEQNLNHDAMYWYRQDPGQGLRLIYYSQIVNDFQKGDIAEGYSVSREKKESFPLTVTSAQKNPTAFYLCASTPWGGGGEAFFGQGTRLTVV.